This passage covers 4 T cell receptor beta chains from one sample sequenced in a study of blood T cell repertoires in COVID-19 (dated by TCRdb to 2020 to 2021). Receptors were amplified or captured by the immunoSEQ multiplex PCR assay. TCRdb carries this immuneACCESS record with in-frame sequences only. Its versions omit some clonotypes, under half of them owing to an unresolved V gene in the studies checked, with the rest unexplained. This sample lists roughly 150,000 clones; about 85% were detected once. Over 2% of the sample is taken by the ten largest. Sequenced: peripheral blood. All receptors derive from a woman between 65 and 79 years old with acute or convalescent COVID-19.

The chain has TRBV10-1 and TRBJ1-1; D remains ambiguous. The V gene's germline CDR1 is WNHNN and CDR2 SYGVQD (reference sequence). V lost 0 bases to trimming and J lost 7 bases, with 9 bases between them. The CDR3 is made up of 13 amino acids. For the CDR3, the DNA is TGCGCCAGCAGTGAGTCGGGAGCTAATGAAGCTTTCTTT. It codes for CASSESGANEAFF.

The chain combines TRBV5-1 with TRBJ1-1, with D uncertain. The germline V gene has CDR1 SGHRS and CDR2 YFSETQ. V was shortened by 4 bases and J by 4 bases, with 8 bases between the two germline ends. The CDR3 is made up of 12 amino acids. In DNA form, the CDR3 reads TGCGCCAGCAGCGTGAGAGGCACTGAAGCTTTCTTT. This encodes CASSVRGTEAFF.

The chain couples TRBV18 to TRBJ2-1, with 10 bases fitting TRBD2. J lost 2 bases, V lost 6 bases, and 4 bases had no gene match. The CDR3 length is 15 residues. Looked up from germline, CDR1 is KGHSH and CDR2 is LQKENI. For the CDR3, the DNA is TGTGCCAGCTCGGGGAGCGGGGGGGCCTACAATGAGCAGTTCTTC. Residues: CASSGSGGAYNEQFF.

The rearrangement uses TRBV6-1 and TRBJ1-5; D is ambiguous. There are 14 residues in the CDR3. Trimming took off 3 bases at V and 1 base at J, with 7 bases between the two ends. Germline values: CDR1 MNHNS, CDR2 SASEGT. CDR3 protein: CASSERVSNQPQHF. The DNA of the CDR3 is TGTGCCAGCAGTGAGCGAGTCAGCAATCAGCCCCAGCATTTT.